Shown below are 27 T cell receptor beta chains from a single sample sequenced in a study of shared clonotypes between healthy human individuals. Some clones are missing from TCRdb's copy, which holds only in-frame ones; the method was immunoSEQ multiplex PCR. Of around 690,000 clones listed, less than 95% are singletons. Sequenced material: memory CD8+ T cells from PBMCs. Subset reported: CD45RO+ cells pooled with CCR7-negative TemRA cells. The receptors stem from a man aged 18 to 30 in good health. Some clones in this sample may be carry-over from other donors' samples.

The gene calls are TRBV9 and TRBJ1-2; no definite D call. CDR1 SGDLS and CDR2 YYNGEE come from the germline V gene. CDR3 length: 12 amino acids. V lost 0 bases and J 6 bases, leaving 6 bases between the germline ends. CDR3 sequence: CASSVGRNGYTF. Here the CDR3 DNA reads TGTGCCAGCAGCGTAGGCAGGAATGGCTACACCTTC.

This clone has ten or more counts. The CDR3 DNA is TGTGCCAGCAGCGCGGGACAGAGGGACGAGCAGTACTTC. Amino acids: CASSAGQRDEQYF. J is TRBJ2-7 and V is TRBV7-6, with a tentative D call TRBD1 (7 bases). Germline loops: CDR1 SGHVS, CDR2 FNYEAQ. Trimming removed 5 bases from V and 5 bases from J, with 13 bases in between. The length of the CDR3 is 13 residues.

The V call is TRBV14, the J call TRBJ2-3; D gene uncertain. CDR3 size: 13 residues. V lost 1 base, J lost 6 bases, and 8 bases lay in between. Germline V gives CDR1 SGHDN, CDR2 FVKESK. The CDR3 DNA is TGTGCCAGCAGCCAAGCCGGATTTGATACGCAGTATTTT. Residues: CASSQAGFDTQYF. The full variable domain, in which reference TRBV14 and TRBJ2-3 provide the parts outside the CDR3, is EAGVTQFPSHSVIEKGQTVTLRCDPISGHDNLYWYRRVMGKEIKFLLHFVKESKQDESGMPNNRFLAERTGGTYSTLKVQPAELEDSGVYFCASSQAGFDTQYFGPGTRLTVL.

This rearrangement joins TRBV5-4 to TRBJ2-1; 10 positions match TRBD2. The CDR3 has 16 amino acids. Germline trimming cut 4 bases from V and 2 bases from J; bases unmatched to any gene: 6. The germline V gene has CDR1 SGHNT and CDR2 YYREEE (reference sequence). Here the CDR3 DNA reads TGTGCCAGCAGCCACACCCTAGCGGGAGCCTACAATGAGCAGTTCTTC. Translation gives CASSHTLAGAYNEQFF.

This clone was detected once. V usage is TRBV27 and J usage is TRBJ2-5; 10 bases map to TRBD2. The CDR3 has 17 amino acids. Germline lookup yields CDR1 MNHEY and CDR2 SMNVEV (reference sequence). The V segment lost 4 bases and the J segment 2 bases; nucleotides outside the gene matches: 10. CDR3 amino acids: CASSYLAGVGRQETQYF. Here the CDR3 DNA reads TGTGCCAGCAGTTACCTAGCGGGAGTGGGGAGACAAGAGACCCAGTACTTC.

The chain has TRBV7-9 and TRBJ2-3; tentatively, D is TRBD1 (5 bases). The CDR3 contains 16 residues. The V and J ends lost 5 bases and 5 bases respectively, with 20 bases between them. Germline V gives CDR1 SEHNR, CDR2 FQNEAQ (reference sequence). In nucleotides, the CDR3 is TGTGCCAGCAGCCTGGGCCCGGATTTAAGGGGAGATACGCAGTATTTT. This codes for CASSLGPDLRGDTQYF.

V is TRBV6-5 and J is TRBJ1-4; the match to TRBD1 covers 8 bases. The J segment lost 2 bases and the V segment lost 5 bases, leaving 4 bases of the junction unmatched. From germline, CDR1 is MNHEY and CDR2 SVGAGI. This CDR3 region has 15 residues. CDR3 in DNA: TGTGCCAGCAGTCCAAACAGGGGGACTAATGAAAAACTGTTTTTT. Its translation is CASSPNRGTNEKLFF.

The CDR3 loop is CASSLGELNEKLFF. As DNA, the CDR3 is TGTGCCAGCAGTTTAGGAGAGCTTAATGAAAAACTGTTTTTT. The chain employs TRBV28 and TRBJ1-4; D gene uncertain. The CDR3 runs 14 residues. Trimming stripped 2 bases from V and 4 bases from J, with 8 bases between. Germline CDR1 and CDR2: MDHEN and SYDVKM.

The chain uses TRBV29-1 and TRBJ2-3; perhaps D is TRBD1 or TRBD2 (5 bases each). Germline V lookup: CDR1 SQVTM, CDR2 ANQGSEA. Trimming stripped 4 bases from V and 3 bases from J, with 20 bases between. The CDR3 extends over 16 amino acids. The CDR3 nucleotides are TGCAGCGTTGTGTTTAAGGGGACCAGGGTTACAGATACGCAGTATTTT. It yields the protein CSVVFKGTRVTDTQYF.

The rearrangement links TRBV5-6 to TRBJ1-4, with D unresolved. The CDR3 is 14 residues long. From germline, CDR1 is SGHDT and CDR2 YYEEEE. V lost 4 bases to trimming and J lost 7 bases, with 14 bases between them. For the CDR3, the DNA is TGTGCCAGCAGCGTCATTGGGTCCGGTGAAAAACTGTTTTTT. This encodes CASSVIGSGEKLFF.

The V gene is TRBV25-1, the J gene TRBJ1-2; D ambiguous. Trimming left V 4 bases short and J 6 bases short, with 9 bases between. Germline values: CDR1 MGHDK, CDR2 SYGVNS. The length of the CDR3 is 12 residues. The CDR3 DNA is TGTGCCAGCAGTGGGGGAGTTGATGGCTACACCTTC. This sequence encodes CASSGGVDGYTF.

The chain uses TRBV19 and TRBJ2-7; unclear D gene. Deletions cut 2 bases from V and 4 bases from J, with 18 bases between. Germline CDR1 LNHDA, CDR2 SQIVND (reference sequence). The CDR3 has 16 amino acids. The CDR3, as DNA: TGTGCCAGTAGTATATCGGTGTCAACGGGCCTTTACGAGCAGTACTTC. Translation gives CASSISVSTGLYEQYF.

The V and J genes are TRBV4-3 and TRBJ1-1; D is uncertain. Trimming shortened V by 0 bases and J by 1 base, and 15 bases separated the two germline ends. This CDR3 is 17 amino acids long. Per the germline V gene, CDR1 is LGHNA and CDR2 is YSLEER. This chain's CDR3 is CASSQDQDFPGNTEAFF. CDR3 DNA sequence: TGCGCCAGCAGCCAAGATCAAGACTTTCCCGGGAACACTGAAGCTTTCTTT.

Of note for this clone: This specimen includes other DNA sequences encoding the same CDR3. The chain recombines TRBV27 with TRBJ2-7; 7 nucleotides agree with TRBD1. The CDR3 is made up of 13 amino acids. Germline CDR1 reads MNHEY; CDR2 reads SMNVEV (reference sequence). The ends lost 6 bases at V and 0 bases at J; junction bases unmatched: 2. The CDR3, as DNA: TGTGCCAGCAGCGACAGGGACTCCTACGAGCAGTACTTC. Its protein is CASSDRDSYEQYF.

The chain uses TRBV9 and TRBJ2-3; 14 bases are a match to TRBD2. This CDR3 contains 18 residues. Germline CDR1 reads SGDLS; CDR2 reads YYNGEE. Trimming took 0 bases from V and 2 from J; bases not matched to a gene: 5. CDR3 bases: TGTGCCAGCAGCGTAGGACCGGGACTAGCGGGGGACACAGATACGCAGTATTTT. Protein sequence: CASSVGPGLAGDTDTQYF.

The rearrangement uses TRBV5-1 and TRBJ2-7, with a tentative D call TRBD2 (6 bases). Per the germline V gene, CDR1 is SGHRS and CDR2 is YFSETQ. Trimming stripped 4 bases from V and 2 bases from J, with 16 bases between. This CDR3 has 15 amino acids. CDR3 sequence: CASSPGGPLTYEQYF. The CDR3 coding sequence is TGCGCCAGCAGCCCCGGGGGACCCCTTACCTACGAGCAGTACTTC.

This chain links TRBV14 with TRBJ2-7; 16 bases map to TRBD2. V dropped 8 bases and J dropped 3; count of bases not matched to a gene: 10. The CDR3 extends over 17 amino acids. CDR1 and CDR2 (germline): SGHDN, FVKESK. For the CDR3, the DNA is TGTGCCAGCGTTCCCGGGACTAGCGGGAGGGCCAACTACGAGCAGTACTTC. Its protein product is CASVPGTSGRANYEQYF.

J is TRBJ2-1 and V is TRBV4-3, with unresolved D. V was trimmed by 1 base and J by 0 bases, leaving 4 bases between them. The CDR3 runs 14 residues. CDR1 is LGHNA, CDR2 YSLEER, per germline. As DNA, the CDR3 is TGCGCCAGCAGCCAAGGGAGCTCCTACAATGAGCAGTTCTTC. Amino acid sequence: CASSQGSSYNEQFF.

The CDR3 DNA sequence: TGTGCCAGCAGTTTACGAGGCGGGAGGGGCAATGAGCAGTTCTTC. As protein: CASSLRGGRGNEQFF. V and J are TRBV28 and TRBJ2-1; 9 bases agree with TRBD2. Germline lookup yields CDR1 MDHEN and CDR2 SYDVKM. The CDR3 sequence is 15 residues long. V was clipped by 2 bases and J by 6 bases; unmatched bases: 5.

The chain uses TRBV27 and TRBJ1-3; the D gene is possibly TRBD1 (6 bases). The V gene's germline CDR1 is MNHEY and CDR2 SMNVEV (reference sequence). V gave up 6 bases and J gave up 2 bases, with 23 bases separating them. The CDR3 is made up of 18 amino acids. The CDR3 region is CASSIKGGTILAGNTIYF. CDR3 DNA sequence: TGTGCCAGCAGCATTAAAGGGGGGACAATCCTCGCTGGAAACACCATATATTTT.

This chain connects TRBV27 to TRBJ2-1, with 7 bases that match TRBD1. The CDR3 loop spans 14 amino acids. CDR1 is MNHEY and CDR2 is SMNVEV in the germline V gene (reference sequence). V trimming: 4 bases; J trimming: 0 bases; junction bases outside the gene matches: 0. The CDR3 nucleotides read TGTGCCAGCAGTTGGGACAGCTCCTACAATGAGCAGTTCTTC. This gives the protein CASSWDSSYNEQFF.

Points on this clone: A junction boundary mismatches the germline segment, possibly from a read error. The CDR3 spells CASSQEAVLGTGTF. The CDR3 DNA sequence: TGCGCCAGCAGCCAAGAAGCGGTCCTGGGCACCGGCACATTC. The chain carries TRBV4-1 and TRBJ1-2; no definite D call. The germline V gene has CDR1 MGHRA and CDR2 YSYEKL. This CDR3 comprises 14 residues.

This rearrangement joins TRBV21-1 to TRBJ1-5. TRBV21-1 is flagged as a pseudogene. CDR3 size: 17 residues. CDR3 coding DNA: TGTGCCAGCAGCAAAAGGCCGTCGGGGGGGCAGGGCCAGCCCCAGCATTTT. Its protein product is CASSKRPSGGQGQPQHF.

The CDR3 bases are TGTGCCAGCAGCACAGACACGAATCAGCCCCAGCATTTT. This codes for CASSTDTNQPQHF. V and J are TRBV28 and TRBJ1-5; D ambiguous. CDR3 size: 13 residues. Germline lookup yields CDR1 MDHEN and CDR2 SYDVKM. The ends were cut back, 6 bases at V and 4 bases at J, with 10 bases in the middle.

The chain is built from TRBV18 and TRBJ1-2, with 9 bases identical to TRBD1. Germline V lookup: CDR1 KGHSH, CDR2 LQKENI. Trimming at V came to 3 bases and at J to 4 bases, leaving 6 bases not matched to a gene. CDR3 length equals 15 residues. The CDR3: CASSPGTGPPYGYTF. The DNA of the CDR3 is TGTGCCAGCTCACCGGGGACAGGGCCCCCCTATGGCTACACCTTC.

This CDR3 is CSVDGWGQFF. CDR3 nucleotides: TGCAGCGTTGATGGGTGGGGCCAGTTCTTC. This chain links TRBV29-1 with TRBJ2-1; the D gene is possibly TRBD1 (5 bases). Germline-derived CDR1 and CDR2 are SQVTM and ANQGSEA. The CDR3 has 10 amino acids. V was pared by 3 bases and J by 13 bases, with 10 bases between.

The V and J genes are TRBV6-1 and TRBJ2-3; D might be TRBD1 or TRBD2, each matching 5 bases. The CDR3 length is 15 residues. V was cut by 8 bases and J by 1 base, with 16 bases left in between. Germline CDR1 MNHNS, CDR2 SASEGT. CDR3 region: CASGLARGRTDTQYF. In DNA form, the CDR3 reads TGTGCCAGCGGGCTAGCCCGGGGCCGCACAGATACGCAGTATTTT.